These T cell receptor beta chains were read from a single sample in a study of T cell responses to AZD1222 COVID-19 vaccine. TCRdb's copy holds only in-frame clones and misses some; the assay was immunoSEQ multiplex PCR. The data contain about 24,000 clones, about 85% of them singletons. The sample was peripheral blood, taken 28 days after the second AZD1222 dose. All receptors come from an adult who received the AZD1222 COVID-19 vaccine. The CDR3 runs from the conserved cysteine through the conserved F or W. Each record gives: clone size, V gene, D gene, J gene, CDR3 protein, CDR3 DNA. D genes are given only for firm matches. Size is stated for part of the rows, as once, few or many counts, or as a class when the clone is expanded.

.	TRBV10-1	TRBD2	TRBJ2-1	CASSGTSGRYNEQFF	TGCGCCAGCAGCGGGACTAGCGGGAGGTACAATGAGCAGTTCTTC
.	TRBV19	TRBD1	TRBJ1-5	CASSFQGALSQPQHF	TGTGCCAGTAGTTTCCAGGGGGCACTTAGTCAGCCCCAGCATTTT
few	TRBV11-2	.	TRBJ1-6	CASSLDFGTRFGNNSPLHF	TGTGCCAGCAGCTTAGATTTCGGGACCCGGTTCGGGAATAATTCACCCCTCCACTTT
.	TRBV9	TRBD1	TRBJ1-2	CASSPWDRPFEGYTF	TGTGCCAGCAGCCCCTGGGACAGGCCTTTCGAAGGCTACACCTTC
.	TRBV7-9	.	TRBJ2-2	CASSRTGSTGELFF	TGTGCCAGCAGCAGAACAGGGTCCACCGGGGAGCTGTTTTTT
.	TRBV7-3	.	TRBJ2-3	CASSFGQPSDTQYF	TGTGCCAGCAGCTTTGGCCAACCCTCAGATACGCAGTATTTT
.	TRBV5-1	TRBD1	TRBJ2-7	CASSLVGDSIGEQYF	TGCGCCAGCAGCTTGGTGGGGGACAGTATCGGTGAGCAGTACTTC
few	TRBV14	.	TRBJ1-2	CASSHPGTAVWTNYGYTF	TGTGCCAGCAGCCATCCCGGGACGGCAGTCTGGACCAACTATGGCTACACCTTC
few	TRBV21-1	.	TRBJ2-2	CASSPGQNVWGELFF	TGTGCCAGCAGCCCCGGACAAAACGTATGGGGGGAGCTGTTTTTT
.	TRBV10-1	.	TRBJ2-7	CASSAGGSRKQYF	TGCGCCAGCAGTGCAGGCGGATCAAGGAAGCAGTACTTC
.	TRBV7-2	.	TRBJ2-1	CATKSGTRGPEQFF	TGTGCCACCAAATCCGGGACCAGGGGTCCTGAGCAGTTCTTC
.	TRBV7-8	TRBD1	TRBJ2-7	CASSLVGRGNEQYF	TGTGCCAGCAGCTTAGTTGGCAGGGGGAACGAGCAGTACTTC
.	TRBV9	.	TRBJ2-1	CASTGGGLYNEQFF	TGTGCCAGCACCGGGGGCGGGCTCTACAATGAGCAGTTCTTC
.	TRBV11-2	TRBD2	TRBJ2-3	CASSLTGGPPDTQYF	TGTGCCAGCAGCTTAACGGGAGGGCCCCCCGATACGCAGTATTTT
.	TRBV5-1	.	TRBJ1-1	CASKPGAGDTEAFF	TGCGCCAGCAAGCCCGGGGCAGGGGACACTGAAGCTTTCTTT
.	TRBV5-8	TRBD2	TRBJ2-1	CASSLGGLNYNEQFF	TGTGCCAGCAGCTTGGGGGGACTAAACTACAATGAGCAGTTCTTC
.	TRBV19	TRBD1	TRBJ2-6	CASSETGLSGANVLTF	TGTGCCAGTAGCGAGACAGGGCTCTCGGGGGCCAACGTCCTGACTTTC
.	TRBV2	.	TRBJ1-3	CASSVRVLGNTIYF	TGTGCCAGCAGTGTCAGGGTTCTTGGAAACACCATATATTTT
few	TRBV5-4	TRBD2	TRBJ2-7	CASSLVAGGTYEQYF	TGTGCCAGCAGCTTGGTAGCGGGGGGGACCTACGAGCAGTACTTC
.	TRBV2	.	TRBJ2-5	CASRRDSQETQYF	TGTGCCAGCAGGCGGGACTCACAAGAGACCCAGTACTTC
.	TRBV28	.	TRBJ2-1	CASTPGAREQFF	TGTGCCAGCACCCCCGGGGCACGGGAGCAGTTCTTC
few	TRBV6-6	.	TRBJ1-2	CASSLPGGGYTF	TGTGCCAGCAGTTTGCCGGGAGGGGGCTACACCTTC
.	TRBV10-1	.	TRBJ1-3	CASSVWVPGNTIYF	TGCGCCAGCAGTGTGTGGGTCCCTGGAAACACCATATATTTT
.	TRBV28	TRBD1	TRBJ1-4	CASSFNLGGQREKLFF	TGTGCCAGCAGTTTTAACTTAGGGGGACAGCGAGAAAAACTGTTTTTT
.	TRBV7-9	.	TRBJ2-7	CASSSTIGGSTLASYEQYF	TGTGCCAGCAGCTCCACAATCGGCGGGTCAACCTTAGCTTCCTACGAGCAGTACTTC
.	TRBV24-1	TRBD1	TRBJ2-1	CATSDPTGPIGDNEQFF	TGTGCCACCAGTGATCCGACAGGGCCCATAGGAGACAATGAGCAGTTCTTC
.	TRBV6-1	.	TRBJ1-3	CASSEPGASGNTIYF	TGTGCCAGCAGTGAACCAGGGGCCTCTGGAAACACCATATATTTT